This TCR beta chain was documented in a study of technical replicates of blood from a handful of donors. The V gene lost 4 bases and the J gene lost 9 bases, with 15 bases spanning the gap. This CDR3 is built from 12 residues. The germline V gene encodes CDR1 SQVTM and CDR2 ANQGSEA. Assay: immunoSEQ multiplex PCR; the TCRdb copy retains only in-frame clones and omits some. The table includes about 79,000 clones, approximately 94% detected once. What was sequenced was T cells isolated from PBMCs. This receptor was taken from a human donor in good health. The chain combines TRBV29-1 with TRBJ1-1, with D uncertain. The chain's CDR3 is CSVVLSGMQAFF. DNA for the CDR3: TGCAGCGTTGTCCTTTCGGGGATGCAAGCTTTCTTT.